A selection of T cell receptor beta chains follows, all from one sample in a study of T cell responses to AZD1222 COVID-19 vaccine. Sequencing used immunoSEQ multiplex PCR; TCRdb keeps in-frame clones, though not all of them. This sample yields 150,000 to 200,000 clones, of which about nine tenths are seen a single time; more than 1.5% belongs to the top ten. Specimen: peripheral blood, collected on day 0 of AZD1222 vaccination. The receptors here all came from an adult in good health. Each CDR3 is given with its conserved first and last residue. D genes are given only for firm matches.

CDR3aa	d_gene	v_gene	j_gene
CASGELRQGGVEKLFF	TRBD1	TRBV28	TRBJ1-4
CASSLTYGSSPLHF	NA	TRBV7-3	TRBJ1-6
CASSATGNSPLHF	NA	TRBV7-3	TRBJ1-6
CASRQGQGEKLFF	TRBD1	TRBV5-1	TRBJ1-4
CASSFGTGSYEQYF	NA	TRBV7-9	TRBJ2-7
CASSQARTSYEQYF	NA	TRBV14	TRBJ2-7
CASSLASGTPYEQYF	TRBD2	TRBV5-1	TRBJ2-7
CASSQDMSGFRDYEQYF	NA	TRBV4-1	TRBJ2-7
CASSTGLASNEQFF	TRBD2	TRBV18	TRBJ2-1
CASSDYAGKETQYF	NA	TRBV10-1	TRBJ2-5
CASSNRDGTGELFF	NA	TRBV6-5	TRBJ2-2
CAKSPTDRRLIDYGYTF	NA	TRBV19	TRBJ1-2
CASSGSGTGAYEQYF	TRBD1	TRBV19	TRBJ2-7
CASSESPRVGGYTF	NA	TRBV6-1	TRBJ1-2
CASSLVRDQPQHF	NA	TRBV11-2	TRBJ1-5
CASSPPGPSGNTIYF	NA	TRBV18	TRBJ1-3
CASSFGPQEETQYF	NA	TRBV5-1	TRBJ2-5
CASSLKRDTVLEAFF	NA	TRBV5-5	TRBJ1-1
CASSFRSSADEQFF	NA	TRBV4-2	TRBJ2-1
CASSQGLGTKDEQYF	TRBD2	TRBV3-1/TRBV3-2	TRBJ2-7
CASSPAVGPRRKLFF	NA	TRBV4-1	TRBJ1-4
CASSLGTTKNIQYF	NA	TRBV5-1	TRBJ2-4
CASSLRDLGIGNEQFF	NA	TRBV7-8	TRBJ2-1
CAWTPGDAYEQYF	NA	TRBV30	TRBJ2-7
CASTTTPGNTIYF	NA	TRBV6-5	TRBJ1-3
CASSEPLKSNQPQHF	NA	TRBV6-1	TRBJ1-5
CATSRGGFPGNTIYF	NA	TRBV15	TRBJ1-3
CASRLAANGYTF	NA	TRBV2	TRBJ1-2
CASSPGHNSNQPQHF	NA	TRBV3-1/TRBV3-2	TRBJ1-5
CASSYRDSNTEAFF	TRBD1	TRBV27	TRBJ1-1
CASSLGGAGHTEAFF	NA	TRBV7-9	TRBJ1-1
CASMGGTSGRGETQYF	TRBD2	TRBV19	TRBJ2-5
CASSLITSGSYEQYF	TRBD2	TRBV7-8	TRBJ2-7
CASSPAGLYGTGELFF	TRBD2	TRBV18	TRBJ2-2
CASSLARGGGELFF	TRBD2	TRBV5-4	TRBJ2-2
CASSQAGRGVNSPLHF	NA	TRBV3-1/TRBV3-2	TRBJ1-6
CASRAGRGGFTEAFF	NA	TRBV6-5	TRBJ1-1
CASKPRPTSGTDTQYF	TRBD2	TRBV27	TRBJ2-3
CAIAGQSNQPQHF	TRBD1	TRBV2	TRBJ1-5
CASSHRGANTGELFF	TRBD2	TRBV7-9	TRBJ2-2
CASSLGGYQETQYF	NA	TRBV5-4	TRBJ2-5
CASSLKGTGNTIYF	NA	TRBV13	TRBJ1-3
CASSRDRGRSSPLHF	TRBD1	TRBV3-1/TRBV3-2	TRBJ1-6
CASSLAGQGGTGELFF	TRBD1	TRBV5-1	TRBJ2-2